These 27 T cell receptor beta chains came from one sample sequenced in a study of cytomegalovirus exposure and HLA in healthy donors (dated by TCRdb to about 2017). Receptor amplification or capture employed the immunoSEQ multiplex PCR assay. A mixture of 60 forward primers for TCR Vbeta segments and 13 reverse primers for TCR Jbeta segments was used in the multiplex PCR. TCRdb took over this immuneACCESS table, retaining in-frame rearrangements with V and J assigned. Such tables are incomplete; in checked studies, under half of the missing clones stem from an unresolved V gene, and the remainder is unexplained. In all, the sample holds about 150,000 clones, and more than 60% of those were seen once. The top ten hold around 1.5% of the sample. The sequenced material came from PBMCs. All receptors come from a woman aged 30 to 39 in good health and CMV-seronegative.

The V and J genes are TRBV4-1 and TRBJ2-2; D unresolved. This CDR3 comprises 15 residues. V shed 2 bases and J shed 1 base, with 8 bases lying between them. Looked up from germline, CDR1 is MGHRA and CDR2 is YSYEKL. The CDR3 sequence is CASSQRAGNTGELFF. In nucleotides, the CDR3 is TGCGCCAGCAGCCAACGCGCAGGGAACACCGGGGAGCTGTTTTTT.

The gene calls are TRBV19 and TRBJ1-2; 7 bases map to TRBD1. Germline CDR1 reads LNHDA; CDR2 reads SQIVND (reference sequence). Losses at the gene ends were 3 bases for V and 5 bases for J; bases not matched to a gene: 6. The CDR3 is 14 amino acids. CDR3 in DNA: TGTGCCAGTAGTATGGACAGGAATCTTTATGGCTACACCTTC. Translation: CASSMDRNLYGYTF.

Written as DNA, the CDR3 is TGTGCCAGCAGCTTGGTGCAGGTCCAAGAGACCCAGTACTTC. Amino acids: CASSLVQVQETQYF. V usage is TRBV5-5 and J usage is TRBJ2-5; D remains unclear. The V gene's germline CDR1 is SGHKS and CDR2 YYEKEE (reference sequence). Trimming cost V 0 bases and J 1 base, with 7 bases left between them. The CDR3 has 14 residues.

J is TRBJ2-3 and V is TRBV18; 10 nucleotides align to TRBD2. This CDR3 spans 16 amino acids. Per the germline V gene, CDR1 is KGHSH and CDR2 is LQKENI. Trimming cost V 2 bases and J 2 bases; bases outside gene matches: 4. As DNA, the CDR3 is TGTGCCAGCTCACCATCTCTAGCGGGGGCCACAGATACGCAGTATTTT. It yields the protein CASSPSLAGATDTQYF. Variable domain in full (rest from reference TRBV18 and TRBJ2-3): NAGVMQNPRHLVRRRGQEARLRCSPMKGHSHVYWYRQLPEEGLKFMVYLQKENIIDESGMPKERFSAEFPKEGPSILRIQQVVRGDSAAYFCASSPSLAGATDTQYFGPGTRLTVL.

The gene calls are TRBV20-1 and TRBJ1-1; the D is unclear. The germline V gene has CDR1 DFQATT and CDR2 SNEGSKA (reference sequence). Trimming left V 4 bases short and J 11 bases short, with 11 bases between. This CDR3 spans 10 amino acids. CDR3 in amino acids: CSAIDTLAFF. CDR3 sequence (DNA): TGCAGTGCTATCGACACTCTGGCTTTCTTT.

This clone turned up a few times. The V and J genes are TRBV11-2 and TRBJ2-1, with D maybe TRBD1 (5 bases). Between the trimmed V and J ends, which lost 2 bases and 5 bases, there was a span of 10 bases. Germline V gene lookup returns CDR1 SGHAT and CDR2 FQNNGV. This CDR3 is 14 amino acids long. DNA for the CDR3: TGTGCCAGCAGCTTAACCCAACAGGACAATGAGCAGTTCTTC. It encodes CASSLTQQDNEQFF.

The genes are TRBV19 and TRBJ2-7, with 9 positions matching TRBD2. The V gene end was trimmed by 5 bases and the J gene end by 4 bases; junction bases not matched to a gene: 3. CDR1 is LNHDA, CDR2 SQIVND, per germline (reference sequence). The CDR3 is 13 amino acids. CDR3 loop: CASSSAGGYEQYF. The CDR3 DNA sequence: TGTGCCAGTAGTTCCGCGGGGGGGTACGAGCAGTACTTC.

This clone occurred a few times. The chain uses TRBV5-1 and TRBJ1-6; 9 bases agree with TRBD1. The trim removed 0 bases at V and 3 bases at J, leaving 4 bases unmatched. The CDR3 runs 17 residues. The germline CDR1 and CDR2 sequences are SGHRS and YFSETQ. As DNA, the CDR3 is TGCGCCAGCAGCTTGGGACAGGGGGTTTTCTATAATTCACCCCTCCACTTT. It yields the protein CASSLGQGVFYNSPLHF.

This clone was observed a handful of times. The V and J genes are TRBV7-9 and TRBJ1-1, with D tentatively TRBD1 (6 bases). The CDR3 contains 13 residues. Germline CDR1 reads SEHNR; CDR2 reads FQNEAQ (reference sequence). The germline V and J ends were trimmed by 5 bases and 8 bases, with 15 bases remaining between them. CDR3 nucleotide sequence: TGTGCCAGCAGCGGTATAAACGACAGGGAAGCTTTCTTT. Translating gives CASSGINDREAFF. Using reference TRBV7-9 and TRBJ1-1 for the parts outside the CDR3, the full variable domain is DTGVSQNPRHKITKRGQNVTFRCDPISEHNRLYWYRQTLGQGPEFLTYFQNEAQLEKSRLLSDRFSAERPKGSFSTLEIQRTEQGDSAMYLCASSGINDREAFFGQGTRLTVV.

This clone turned up a few times. The J gene is TRBJ2-2, the V gene TRBV5-1, with 12 bases aligning to TRBD2. This CDR3 has 16 residues. Germline V CDR1 and CDR2: SGHRS, YFSETQ. Unmatched junction bases numbered 7, after V lost 4 bases and J lost 6 bases. Here the CDR3 reads CASSQTSGGSAGELFF. The CDR3 DNA sequence: TGCGCCAGCAGCCAGACTAGCGGGGGATCCGCCGGGGAGCTGTTTTTT. The whole variable domain, filled in from reference TRBV5-1 and TRBJ2-2, reads KAGVTQTPRYLIKTRGQQVTLSCSPISGHRSVSWYQQTPGQGLQFLFEYFSETQRNKGNFPGRFSGRQFSNSRSEMNVSTLELGDSALYLCASSQTSGGSAGELFFGEGSRLTVL.

The rearrangement links TRBV28 to TRBJ1-1; D possibly corresponds to TRBD1 (5 bases). CDR3 length equals 16 residues. Germline V gene data show CDR1 as MDHEN and CDR2 as SYDVKM. The ends were cut back, 5 bases at V and 6 bases at J, with 22 bases in the middle. CDR3 residues: CASSPILLGVVAEAFF. The DNA for the CDR3 is TGTGCCAGCAGTCCTATACTCTTAGGGGTGGTCGCTGAAGCTTTCTTT.

This clone was observed a single time. V gene TRBV5-4 combines with J gene TRBJ1-2; no clear D. Between the trimmed V and J ends, which lost 1 base and 3 bases, there was a span of 10 bases. There are 14 residues in the CDR3. The germline V gene encodes CDR1 SGHNT and CDR2 YYREEE (reference sequence). This chain's CDR3 is CASSLSQAHYGYTF. CDR3 in DNA: TGTGCCAGCAGCTTGAGCCAGGCGCACTATGGCTACACCTTC. The full variable domain, in which reference TRBV5-4 and TRBJ1-2 provide the parts outside the CDR3, is ETGVTQSPTHLIKTRGQQVTLRCSSQSGHNTVSWYQQALGQGPQFIFQYYREEENGRGNFPPRFSGLQFPNYSSELNVNALELDDSALYLCASSLSQAHYGYTFGSGTRLTVV.

This chain links TRBV5-1 with TRBJ2-5; 9 bases are a match to TRBD2. Trimming took 0 bases from V and 5 from J; bases not matched to a gene: 2. CDR1 is SGHRS, CDR2 YFSETQ, per germline. The CDR3 has 14 amino acids. The CDR3 DNA reads TGCGCCAGCAGCTTGGGAACTAGCGGGGAGACCCAGTACTTC. Protein product: CASSLGTSGETQYF.

Of note for this clone: Its ends do not fully match the called genes, so a read error is possible. V usage is TRBV7-9 and J usage is TRBJ2-5; D remains ambiguous. There are 12 residues in the CDR3. Germline lookup yields CDR1 SEHNR and CDR2 FQNEAQ (reference sequence). The CDR3, as DNA: TGTTCCAGCAGCCCGCTAGGTTGGACCCAGTACTTC. Its translation is CSSSPLGWTQYF.

The chain links TRBV4-2 to TRBJ1-3; perhaps TRBD1 as D (5 bases). The CDR3 is made up of 15 amino acids. The V and J ends lost 2 bases and 0 bases respectively, with 8 bases between them. The germline gives CDR1 LGHNA, CDR2 YNFKEQ. The CDR3, as DNA: TGTGCCAGCAGCCAATTCGACAGCTCTGGAAACACCATATATTTT. This gives the protein CASSQFDSSGNTIYF.

V usage is TRBV19 and J usage is TRBJ2-7, with 7 bases fitting TRBD1. There are 15 residues in the CDR3. V lost 6 bases, J lost 0 bases, and 8 bases stayed unmatched. Germline V gene sequence: CDR1 LNHDA, CDR2 SQIVND (reference sequence). The CDR3 coding sequence is TGTGCCAGTAGCAGAACAGGGGCTAGCTCCTACGAGCAGTACTTC. Translated, it gives CASSRTGASSYEQYF.

V is TRBV19 and J is TRBJ1-4; perhaps TRBD1 as D (5 bases). The CDR3 totals 14 residues. The germline V gene encodes CDR1 LNHDA and CDR2 SQIVND (reference sequence). V was pared by 3 bases and J by 8 bases, with 13 bases between. The CDR3 region has the DNA TGTGCCAGTAGTATCTCCGGGGGAAAAGAAAAACTGTTTTTT. Its translation is CASSISGGKEKLFF.

The chain is built from TRBV30 and TRBJ1-4, with D unresolved. Trimming removed 0 bases from V and 0 bases from J, with 14 bases in between. This CDR3 comprises 17 residues. Germline V gene data show CDR1 as GTSNPN and CDR2 as SVGIG (reference sequence). CDR3 bases: TGTGCCTGGAGTGTACTGGGCAGAACTTCAACTAATGAAAAACTGTTTTTT. This translates into CAWSVLGRTSTNEKLFF. Drawing the rest from reference TRBV30 and TRBJ1-4, the complete variable domain is SQTIHQWPATLVQPVGSPLSLECTVEGTSNPNLYWYRQAAGRGLQLLFYSVGIGQISSEVPQNLSASRPQDRQFILSSKKLLLSDSGFYLCAWSVLGRTSTNEKLFFGSGTQLSVL.

The genes are TRBV7-9 and TRBJ1-5; weak D call: TRBD1 (5 bases). V lost 2 bases and J 4 bases, leaving 12 bases between the germline ends. The germline CDR1 and CDR2 sequences are SEHNR and FQNEAQ (reference sequence). The CDR3 extends over 15 amino acids. Here the CDR3 reads CASSLSQGGNQPQHF. CDR3 bases: TGTGCCAGCAGCTTATCGCAGGGAGGGAATCAGCCCCAGCATTTT.

J is TRBJ1-1 and V is TRBV9; the D is unclear. The germline V and J ends were trimmed by 5 bases and 1 base, with 12 bases remaining between them. Germline CDR1 SGDLS, CDR2 YYNGEE. The CDR3 sequence is 14 residues long. The CDR3 loop reads CASRPGSRNTEAFF. The CDR3 nucleotides read TGTGCCAGCAGACCGGGGTCGAGGAACACTGAAGCTTTCTTT.

The rearrangement uses TRBV11-2 and TRBJ1-1; a weak D match, TRBD1 (5 bases). The V and J ends lost 2 bases and 5 bases respectively, with 15 bases between them. This CDR3 has 15 residues. Germline V gene data show CDR1 as SGHAT and CDR2 as FQNNGV. CDR3 protein: CASSLKGSLGTEAFF. The DNA for the CDR3 is TGTGCCAGCAGCTTAAAGGGGTCCCTAGGGACTGAAGCTTTCTTT.

The rearrangement links TRBV5-4 to TRBJ2-4, with 10 positions matching TRBD2. J gave up 5 bases and V 3 bases, and 8 bases lay outside the gene matches. The CDR3 sequence is 16 residues long. Looked up from germline, CDR1 is SGHNT and CDR2 is YYREEE (reference sequence). The CDR3 DNA reads TGTGCCAGCAGCTCAGCTCGAACTAGCGGGGAAAACATTCAGTACTTC. Translation gives CASSSARTSGENIQYF.

The chain combines TRBV6-4 with TRBJ2-5; D uncertain. The J call is in doubt because the DNA end fits TRBJ2-7 better. CDR3 length: 14 residues. Germline CDR1 reads MRHNA; CDR2 reads SNTAGT. The CDR3 here is CASSAGLTWGEQYF. CDR3 nucleotide sequence: TGTGCCAGCAGTGCCGGGCTCACCTGGGGCGAGCAGTACTTC.

The chain joins TRBV4-1 to TRBJ1-5; D gene ambiguous. V lost 1 base to trimming and J lost 1 base, with 8 bases between them. This CDR3 has 15 residues. Per germline, CDR1 MGHRA and CDR2 YSYEKL. CDR3 sequence (DNA): TGCGCCAGCAGCCAAGCGAGCACCAGCAATCAGCCCCAGCATTTT. Translated, it gives CASSQASTSNQPQHF.

V gene TRBV28 combines with J gene TRBJ1-4; 8 nucleotides align to TRBD1. CDR1 is MDHEN and CDR2 is SYDVKM in the germline V gene. CDR3 length: 15 amino acids. Losses at the gene ends were 5 bases for V and 7 bases for J; bases not matched to a gene: 9. Written as DNA, the CDR3 is TGTGCCAGCAGTAGATGGGACAGGTTGGGTGAAAAACTGTTTTTT. Translating gives CASSRWDRLGEKLFF.

This chain uses TRBV6-1 with TRBJ1-2; TRBD1 matches 8 bases. CDR1 is MNHNS, CDR2 SASEGT, per germline. The CDR3 contains 12 residues. The V and J ends lost 6 bases and 6 bases, in that order; junction bases with no gene match: 3. CDR3 DNA: TGTGCCAGCAGCCCGACAGGGGATGGCTACACCTTC. As protein: CASSPTGDGYTF.

This chain links TRBV5-6 with TRBJ2-3, with D maybe TRBD2 (6 bases). Deletions cut 3 bases from V and 4 bases from J, with 15 bases between. The CDR3 has 15 amino acids. Germline V gives CDR1 SGHDT, CDR2 YYEEEE. In DNA, the CDR3 is TGTGCCAGCAGCTGGCGGGGAACCTTCGCAGATACGCAGTATTTT. Protein product: CASSWRGTFADTQYF.